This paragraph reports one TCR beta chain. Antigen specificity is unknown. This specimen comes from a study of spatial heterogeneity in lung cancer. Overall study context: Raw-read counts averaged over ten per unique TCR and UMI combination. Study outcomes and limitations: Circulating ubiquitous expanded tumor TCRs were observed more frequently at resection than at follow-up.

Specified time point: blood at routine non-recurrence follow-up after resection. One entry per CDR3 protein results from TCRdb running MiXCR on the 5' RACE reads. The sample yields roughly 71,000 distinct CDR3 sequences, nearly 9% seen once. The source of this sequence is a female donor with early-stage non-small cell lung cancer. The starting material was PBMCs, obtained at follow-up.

The CDR3 DNA is TGCGCCAGCAGCTTGGCACCGGGCATAGAACTGGATGGCTACACCTTC. It codes for CASSLAPGIELDGYTF. The gene calls are TRBV5-1 and TRBJ1-2; D is uncertain. V lost 0 bases and J 6 bases, leaving 18 bases between the germline ends. The CDR3 has 16 amino acids. The germline V gene has CDR1 SGHRS and CDR2 YFSETQ.